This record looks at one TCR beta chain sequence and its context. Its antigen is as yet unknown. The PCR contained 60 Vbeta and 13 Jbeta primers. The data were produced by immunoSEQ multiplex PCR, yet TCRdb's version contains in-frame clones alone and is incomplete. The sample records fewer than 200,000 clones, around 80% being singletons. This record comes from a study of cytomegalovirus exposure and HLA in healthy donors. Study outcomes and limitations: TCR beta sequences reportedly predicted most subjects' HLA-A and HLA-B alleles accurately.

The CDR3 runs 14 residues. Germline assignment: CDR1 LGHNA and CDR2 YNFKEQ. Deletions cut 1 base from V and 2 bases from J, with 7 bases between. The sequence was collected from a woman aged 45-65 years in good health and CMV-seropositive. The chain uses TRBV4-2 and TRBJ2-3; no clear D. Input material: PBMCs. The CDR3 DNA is TGTGCCAGCAGCCAAGGAGGTAACACAGATACGCAGTATTTT. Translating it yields CASSQGGNTDTQYF.